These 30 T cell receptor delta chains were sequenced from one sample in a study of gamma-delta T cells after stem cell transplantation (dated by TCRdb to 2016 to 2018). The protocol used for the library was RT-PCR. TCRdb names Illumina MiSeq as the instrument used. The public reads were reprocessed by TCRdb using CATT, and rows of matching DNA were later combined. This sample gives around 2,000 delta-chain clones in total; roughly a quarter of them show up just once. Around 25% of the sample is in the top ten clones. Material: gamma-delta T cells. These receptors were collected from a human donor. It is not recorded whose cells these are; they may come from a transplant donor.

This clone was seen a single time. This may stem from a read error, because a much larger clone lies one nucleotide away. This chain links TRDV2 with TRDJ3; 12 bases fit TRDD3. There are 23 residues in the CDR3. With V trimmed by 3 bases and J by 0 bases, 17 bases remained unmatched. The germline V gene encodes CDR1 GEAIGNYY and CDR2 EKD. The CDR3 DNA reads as TGTGCCTGTGACGCTCTACTGGGGGATACAATCCCGACAAGCTCCTGGGACACCCGACAGATGTTTTTC. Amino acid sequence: CACDALLGDTIPTSSWDTRQMFF.

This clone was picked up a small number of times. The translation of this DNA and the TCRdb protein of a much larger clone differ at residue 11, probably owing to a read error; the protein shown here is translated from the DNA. The CDR3 reads CACDTIGSTSRDTRQMFF. DNA of the CDR3: TGTGCCTGTGACACGATTGGATCCACCTCCCGGGACACCCGACAGATGTTTTTC. The rearrangement joins TRDV2 to TRDJ3; no clear D gene. Germline CDR1 reads GEAIGNYY; CDR2 reads EKD. There are 18 residues in the CDR3.

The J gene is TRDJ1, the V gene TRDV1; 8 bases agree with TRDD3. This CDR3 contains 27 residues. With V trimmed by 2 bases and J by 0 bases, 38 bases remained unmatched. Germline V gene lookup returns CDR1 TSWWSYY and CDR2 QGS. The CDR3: CALGEGGAPVYTYRGSWGTEYTDKLIF. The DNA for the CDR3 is TGTGCTCTTGGGGAAGGGGGGGCCCCCGTCTACACTTACCGGGGTAGCTGGGGGACGGAGTACACCGATAAACTCATCTTT.

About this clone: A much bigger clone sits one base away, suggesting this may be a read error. For the CDR3, the DNA is TGTGCTCTTGGGGAATCCCATCACCCCGAGGGCTTATCCTGGGGGATAATCGCCGATAAACTCATCTTT. Its translation: CALGESHHPEGLSWGIIADKLIF. V gene TRDV1 combines with J gene TRDJ1, with TRDD3 matching over 10 bases. This CDR3 spans 23 amino acids. In germline, CDR1 is TSWWSYY, CDR2 QGS. V gave up 2 bases and J gave up 3 bases; unmatched junction bases: 27.

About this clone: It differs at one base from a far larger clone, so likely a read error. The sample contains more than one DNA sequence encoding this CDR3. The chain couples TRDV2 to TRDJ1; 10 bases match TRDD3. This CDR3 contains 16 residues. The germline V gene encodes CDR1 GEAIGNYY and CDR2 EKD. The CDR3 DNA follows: TGTGCCTGTGACACGCTAGGAGGGGGATACGTTGATAAACTTATCTTT. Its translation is CACDTLGGGYVDKLIF.

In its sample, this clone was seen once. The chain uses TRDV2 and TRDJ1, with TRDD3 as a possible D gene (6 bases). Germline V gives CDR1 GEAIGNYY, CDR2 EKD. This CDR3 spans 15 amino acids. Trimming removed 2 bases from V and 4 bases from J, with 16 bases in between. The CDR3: CACDNLLGSGDKLIF. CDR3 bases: TGTGCCTGTGACAACCTACTGGGTAGCGGCGATAAACTCATCTTT.

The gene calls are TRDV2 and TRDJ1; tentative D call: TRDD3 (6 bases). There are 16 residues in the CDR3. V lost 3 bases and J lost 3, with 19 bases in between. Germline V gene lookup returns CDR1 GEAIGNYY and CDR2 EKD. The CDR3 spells CACDDLGSLKADKLIF. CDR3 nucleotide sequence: TGTGCCTGTGACGACCTGGGGTCATTAAAAGCCGATAAACTCATCTTT.

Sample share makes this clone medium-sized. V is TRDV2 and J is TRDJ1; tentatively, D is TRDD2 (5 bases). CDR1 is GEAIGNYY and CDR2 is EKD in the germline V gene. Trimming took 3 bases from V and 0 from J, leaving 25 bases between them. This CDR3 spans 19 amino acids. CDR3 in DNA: TGTGCCTGTGACCCCGTTTCCTCGCGGAGGGGTGCGTACACCGATAAACTCATCTTT. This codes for CACDPVSSRRGAYTDKLIF.

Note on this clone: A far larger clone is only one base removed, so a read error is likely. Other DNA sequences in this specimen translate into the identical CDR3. For the CDR3, the DNA is TGTGCCTGTGATACGTTACTGGGGGTCGACACCGATAAACTCATCTTT. Amino acid sequence: CACDTLLGVDTDKLIF. This sequence joins TRDV2 and TRDJ1; 8 bases map to TRDD3. Germline V gives CDR1 GEAIGNYY, CDR2 EKD. The CDR3 has 16 amino acids. V was clipped by 4 bases and J by 0 bases; unmatched bases: 9.

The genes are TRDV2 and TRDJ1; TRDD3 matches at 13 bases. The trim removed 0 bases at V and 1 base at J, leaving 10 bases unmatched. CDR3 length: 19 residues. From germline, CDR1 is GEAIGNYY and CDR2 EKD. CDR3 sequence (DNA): TGTGCCTGTGACACCGTGGGCACTGGGGGATACGATAGCACCGATAAACTCATCTTT. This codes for CACDTVGTGGYDSTDKLIF.

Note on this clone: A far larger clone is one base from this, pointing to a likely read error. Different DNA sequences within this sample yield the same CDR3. DNA of the CDR3: TGTGCCTGTGACACCGTCGGGTACACCGATAAACTCATCTTT. It codes for CACDTVGYTDKLIF. V is TRDV2 and J is TRDJ1, with D hard to call. This CDR3 is 14 amino acids long. The germline gives CDR1 GEAIGNYY, CDR2 EKD. Trimming left V 0 bases short and J 0 bases short, with 7 bases between.

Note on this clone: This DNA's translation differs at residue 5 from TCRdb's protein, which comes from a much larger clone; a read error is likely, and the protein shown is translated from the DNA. The CDR3 protein is CACDALTLGDYTDKLIF. In nucleotides, the CDR3 is TGTGCCTGTGACGCCTTAACACTGGGGGATTACACCGATAAACTCATCTTT. This rearrangement joins TRDV2 to TRDJ1; 10 positions match TRDD3. In germline, CDR1 is GEAIGNYY, CDR2 EKD. V shed 3 bases and J 0 bases; nucleotides not matched to a gene: 9. The CDR3 totals 17 residues.

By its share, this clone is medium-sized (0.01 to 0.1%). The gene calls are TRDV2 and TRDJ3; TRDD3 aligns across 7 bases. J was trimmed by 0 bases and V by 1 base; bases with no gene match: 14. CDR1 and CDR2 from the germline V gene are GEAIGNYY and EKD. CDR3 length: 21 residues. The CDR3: CACDTSQVLGTSSWDTRQMFF. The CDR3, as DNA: TGTGCCTGTGACACTTCCCAAGTACTGGGGACAAGCTCCTGGGACACCCGACAGATGTTTTTC.

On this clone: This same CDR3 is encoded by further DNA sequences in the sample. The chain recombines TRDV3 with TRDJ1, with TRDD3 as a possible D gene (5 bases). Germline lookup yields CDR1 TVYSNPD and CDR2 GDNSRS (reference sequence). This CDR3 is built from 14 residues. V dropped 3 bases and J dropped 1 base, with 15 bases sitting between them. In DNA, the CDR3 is TGTGCCTTAATCTCGGGGGCCCTCACCGATAAACTCATCTTT. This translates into CALISGALTDKLIF. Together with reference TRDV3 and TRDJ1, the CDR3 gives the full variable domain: CDKVTQSSPDQTVASGSEVVLLCTYDTVYSNPDLFWYRIRPDYSFQFVFYGDNSRSEGADFTQGRFSVKHILTQKAFHLVISPVRTEDSATYYCALISGALTDKLIFGKGTRVTVEP.

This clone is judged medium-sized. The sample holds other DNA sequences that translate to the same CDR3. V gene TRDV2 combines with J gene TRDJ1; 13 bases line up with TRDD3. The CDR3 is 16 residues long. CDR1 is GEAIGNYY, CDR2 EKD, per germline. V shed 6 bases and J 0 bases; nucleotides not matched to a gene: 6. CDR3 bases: TGTGCCTGTTCCGTACTGGGGGATACGCACACCGATAAACTCATCTTT. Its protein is CACSVLGDTHTDKLIF.

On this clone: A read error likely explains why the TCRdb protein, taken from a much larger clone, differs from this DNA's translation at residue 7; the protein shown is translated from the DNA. The CDR3 region is CACDPLEPRGTDKLIF. The CDR3 DNA follows: TGTGCCTGTGACCCACTGGAGCCTCGGGGAACCGATAAACTCATCTTT. V gene TRDV2 combines with J gene TRDJ1; maybe TRDD3 (5 bases). CDR1 is GEAIGNYY, CDR2 EKD, per germline. The CDR3 totals 16 residues. The V end lost 3 bases, the J end lost 2 bases, and 18 bases lay between the germline ends.

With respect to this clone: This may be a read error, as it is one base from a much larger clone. Here the CDR3 DNA reads TGTGCCTGTGACGATGTGGGGGATAAGAGAGGGCCCTTTACCTCCTGGGGCACCCGACAGATGTTTTTC. This sequence encodes CACDDVGDKRGPFTSWGTRQMFF. V usage is TRDV2 and J usage is TRDJ3, with 9 bases aligning to TRDD3. Germline V gene lookup returns CDR1 GEAIGNYY and CDR2 EKD. CDR3 length equals 23 residues.

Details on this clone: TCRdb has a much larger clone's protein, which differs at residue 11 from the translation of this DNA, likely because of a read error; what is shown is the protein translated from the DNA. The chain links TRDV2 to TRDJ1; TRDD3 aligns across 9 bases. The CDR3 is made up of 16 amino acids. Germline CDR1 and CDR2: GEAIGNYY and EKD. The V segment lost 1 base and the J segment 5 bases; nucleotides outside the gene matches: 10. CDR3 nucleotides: TGTGCCTGTGACACGCTAGGAGGGGGATACATTGATAAACTCATCTTT. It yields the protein CACDTLGGGYIDKLIF.

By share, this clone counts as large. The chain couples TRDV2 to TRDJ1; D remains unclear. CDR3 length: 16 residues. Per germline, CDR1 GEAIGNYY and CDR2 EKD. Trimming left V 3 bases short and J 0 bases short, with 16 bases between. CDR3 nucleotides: TGTGCCTGTGACCCCTTAGCCGCCCCAAACACCGATAAACTCATCTTT. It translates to CACDPLAAPNTDKLIF.

The CDR3 sequence: CACDPIEGGGYTDKLIF. CDR3 nucleotides: TGTGCCTGTGACCCCATTGAGGGTGGGGGGTACACCGATAAACTCATCTTT. This rearrangement joins TRDV2 to TRDJ1; D might be TRDD3 (6 bases). The length of the CDR3 is 17 residues. Deletions cut 3 bases from V and 0 bases from J, with 19 bases between. The germline gives CDR1 GEAIGNYY, CDR2 EKD.

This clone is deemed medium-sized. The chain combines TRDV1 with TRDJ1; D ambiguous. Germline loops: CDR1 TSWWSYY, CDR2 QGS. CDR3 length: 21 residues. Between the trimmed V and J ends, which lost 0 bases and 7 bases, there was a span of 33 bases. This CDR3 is CALGELPLFIGGPAKCGKLIF. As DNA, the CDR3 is TGTGCTCTTGGGGAACTCCCCCTCTTCATTGGTGGCCCGGCTAAGTGTGGTAAACTCATCTTT.

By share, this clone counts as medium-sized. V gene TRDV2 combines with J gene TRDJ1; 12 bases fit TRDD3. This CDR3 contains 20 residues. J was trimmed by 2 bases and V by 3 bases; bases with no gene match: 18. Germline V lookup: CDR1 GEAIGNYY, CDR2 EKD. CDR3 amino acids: CACDALLGDTGPARTDKLIF. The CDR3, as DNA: TGTGCCTGTGACGCTCTGCTGGGGGATACGGGGCCTGCCCGAACCGATAAACTCATCTTT.

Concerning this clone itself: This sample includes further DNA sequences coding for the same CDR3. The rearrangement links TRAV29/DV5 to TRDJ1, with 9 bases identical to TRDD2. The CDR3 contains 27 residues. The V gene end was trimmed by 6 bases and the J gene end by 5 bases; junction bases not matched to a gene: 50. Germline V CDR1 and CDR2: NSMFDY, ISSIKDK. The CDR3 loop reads CADPFLHSPPVLGILGSLSSFGDKLIF. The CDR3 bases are TGTGCAGACCCCTTCCTACACTCCCCACCAGTACTGGGGATCCTGGGGTCCCTTTCCTCGTTTGGGGATAAACTCATCTTT. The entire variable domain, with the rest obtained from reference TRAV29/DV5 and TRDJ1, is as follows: DQQVKQNSPSLSVQEGRISILNCDYTNSMFDYFLWYKKYPAEGPTFLISISSIKDKNEDGRFTVFLNKSAKHLSLHIVPSQPGDSAVYFCADPFLHSPPVLGILGSLSSFGDKLIFGKGTRVTVEP.

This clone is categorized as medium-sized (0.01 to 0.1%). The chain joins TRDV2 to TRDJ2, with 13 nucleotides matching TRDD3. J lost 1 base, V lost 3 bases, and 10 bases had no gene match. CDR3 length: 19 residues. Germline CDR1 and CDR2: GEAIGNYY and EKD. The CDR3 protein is CACDSILGDTLSLTAQLFF. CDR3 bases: TGTGCCTGTGACTCTATACTGGGGGATACGCTGAGTTTGACAGCACAACTCTTCTTT.

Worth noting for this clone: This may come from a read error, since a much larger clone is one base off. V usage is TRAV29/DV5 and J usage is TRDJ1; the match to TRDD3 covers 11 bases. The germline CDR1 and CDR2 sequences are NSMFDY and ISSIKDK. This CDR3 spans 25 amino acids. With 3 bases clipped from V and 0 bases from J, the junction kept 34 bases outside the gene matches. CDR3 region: CAATVIFLRVGWGIPDILYTDKLIF. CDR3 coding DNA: TGTGCAGCAACAGTAATCTTCCTACGTGTGGGCTGGGGGATACCCGATATACTGTACACCGATAAACTCATCTTT.

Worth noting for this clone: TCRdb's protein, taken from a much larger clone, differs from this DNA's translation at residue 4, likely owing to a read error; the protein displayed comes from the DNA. DNA of the CDR3: TGTGCCTGTGGCACCGCCGAGTCTCTTAGCGCCGCAGGCTCCTGGGACACCCGACAGATGTTTTTC. Protein sequence: CACGTAESLSAAGSWDTRQMFF. The chain recombines TRDV2 with TRDJ3; D remains ambiguous. This CDR3 comprises 22 residues. Germline values: CDR1 GEAIGNYY, CDR2 EKD.

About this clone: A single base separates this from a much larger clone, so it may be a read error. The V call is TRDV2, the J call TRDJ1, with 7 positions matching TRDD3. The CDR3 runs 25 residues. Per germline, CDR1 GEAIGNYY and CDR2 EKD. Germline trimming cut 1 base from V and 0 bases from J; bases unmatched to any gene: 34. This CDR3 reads CACDTGASLLDSCHGGSPYTDKLIF. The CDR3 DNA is TGTGCCTGTGACACTGGGGCCTCCCTACTCGACTCGTGCCACGGGGGATCCCCTTACACCGATAAACTCATCTTT.

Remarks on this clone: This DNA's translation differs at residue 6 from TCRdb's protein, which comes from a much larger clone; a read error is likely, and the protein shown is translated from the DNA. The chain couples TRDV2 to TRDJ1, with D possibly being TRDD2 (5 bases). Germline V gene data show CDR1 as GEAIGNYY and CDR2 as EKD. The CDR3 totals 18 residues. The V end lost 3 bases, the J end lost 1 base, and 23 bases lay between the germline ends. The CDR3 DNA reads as TGTGCCTGTGACCCCGCTTCCGGCCCCAGGGTTGTCACCGATAAACTCATCTTT. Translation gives CACDPASGPRVVTDKLIF.

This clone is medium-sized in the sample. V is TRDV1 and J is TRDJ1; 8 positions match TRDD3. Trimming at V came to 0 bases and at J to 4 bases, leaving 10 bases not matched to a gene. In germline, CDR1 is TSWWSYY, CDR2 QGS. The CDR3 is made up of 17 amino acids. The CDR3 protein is CALGELAYWGPLDKLIF. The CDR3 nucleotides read TGTGCTCTTGGGGAACTAGCCTACTGGGGGCCCCTCGATAAACTCATCTTT.

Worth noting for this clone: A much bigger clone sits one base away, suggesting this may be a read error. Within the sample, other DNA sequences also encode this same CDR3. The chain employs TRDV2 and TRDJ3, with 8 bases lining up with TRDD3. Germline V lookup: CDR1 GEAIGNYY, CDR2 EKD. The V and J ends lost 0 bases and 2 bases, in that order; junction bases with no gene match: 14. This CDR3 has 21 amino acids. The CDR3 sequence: CACDTLDTGGHSPWDTRQMFF. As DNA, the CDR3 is TGTGCCTGTGACACCCTGGATACTGGGGGGCACAGCCCCTGGGACACCCGACAGATGTTTTTC.